What follows are 17 T cell receptor beta chains derived from one specimen sequenced in a study of lung T cells in sarcoidosis with Löfgren's syndrome. TCRdb redid the calling of the reads with MiXCR, one entry per CDR3 protein. This sample has 7,000 to 9,000 distinct CDR3 sequences, with around 21% found just once. The sample taken for sequencing was CD4+ T cells from bronchoalveolar lavage fluid. The receptors originated from a human donor with sarcoidosis (Löfgren's syndrome or another form), or a control subject (not recorded which).

This clonotype was counted between two and nine times. The genes are TRBV3-1 and TRBJ2-7; 8 nucleotides align to TRBD2. The junction had 5 bases not matched to a gene; V was cut back by 1 base and J by 3 bases. The CDR3 has 15 amino acids. Germline V lookup: CDR1 LGHDT, CDR2 YNNKEL (reference sequence). This chain's CDR3 is CASSQVPGGIYEQYF. The CDR3 region has the DNA TGTGCCAGCAGCCAAGTCCCGGGGGGGATCTACGAGCAGTACTTC.

This clonotype was recorded many times. The chain combines TRBV20-1 with TRBJ2-4; D not resolved. This CDR3 contains 13 residues. With 5 bases removed from V and 0 bases from J, the gap between germline ends came to 8 bases. CDR1 is DFQATT, CDR2 SNEGSKA, per germline (reference sequence). The CDR3 region is CSALDLAKNIQYF. DNA of the CDR3: TGCAGTGCTCTAGACTTAGCCAAAAACATTCAGTACTTC.

Turning to this clonotype: This sequence may be a read error, since a much larger clone differs from it by one base. The CDR3 reads CASGIPGVSTDAQYF. Here the CDR3 DNA reads TGTGCCAGCGGAATACCAGGGGTCAGCACAGATGCGCAGTATTTT. The chain recombines TRBV3-1 with TRBJ2-3; TRBD1 might be the D (6 bases). The CDR3 length is 15 residues. Per the germline V gene, CDR1 is LGHDT and CDR2 is YNNKEL (reference sequence).

A word on this clonotype: One base away lies a much larger clone, so this may be a sequencing read error. CDR3 sequence (DNA): TGTGCCAGCAGCCCCAGGCCAGGCATGAACACTGGAGCTTTCTTT. Translated: CASSPRPGMNTGAFF. The chain employs TRBV7-2 and TRBJ1-1, with no clear D. CDR1 and CDR2 (germline): SGHTA, FQGNSA. There are 15 residues in the CDR3.

This clonotype was seen repeatedly, ten times or more. The chain uses TRBV3-1 and TRBJ1-2; D is undetermined. CDR3 length: 15 amino acids. Trimming took 5 bases from V and 7 from J, leaving 20 bases between them. Germline V gene data show CDR1 as LGHDT and CDR2 as YNNKEL (reference sequence). The CDR3, as DNA: TGTGCCAGCAGCTCCCACCGTGGTGGGTTCTTTGGCTACACCTTC. Its translation: CASSSHRGGFFGYTF.

With regard to this clonotype: The CDR3 does not end in the conserved phenylalanine or tryptophan, so this is likely a read error. The V call is TRBV6-2 or TRBV6-3, the J call TRBJ2-7; 9 bases map to TRBD1. The CDR3 is made up of 14 amino acids. V was pared by 4 bases and J by 6 bases, with 7 bases of the junction left unmatched. Germline V lookup: CDR1 MNHEY, CDR2 SVGEGT. CDR3 bases: TGTGCCAGCAGTTCCGGGACAGGGCTCGGCGAGCAGTACCTC. It specifies CASSSGTGLGEQYL.

This clonotype was counted a single time. At one of its ends the junction is not consistent with the germline gene, which may arise from a read error. The chain combines TRBV4-1 with TRBJ2-3; possibly TRBD1 or TRBD2 for D (5 bases each). The CDR3 length is 16 residues. CDR1 MGHRA and CDR2 YSYEKL come from the germline V gene. The CDR3 DNA reads as TGCGCCATCAGCCAAGCCACGGGACCCATCACAGATACGCGGTATTTT. It specifies CAISQATGPITDTRYF.

This clonotype has a count of ten or more. V is TRBV20-1 and J is TRBJ2-1; D not resolved. The CDR3 contains 14 residues. Germline CDR1 is DFQATT and CDR2 is SNEGSKA (reference sequence). The ends were cut back, 6 bases at V and 9 bases at J, with 21 bases in the middle. The CDR3 spells CSASPGRTPSEQFF. CDR3 coding DNA: TGCAGTGCGAGTCCGGGTCGGACGCCCAGTGAGCAGTTCTTC.

This clonotype was seen a handful of times. This chain's CDR3 is CASSPSGDYGYTF. CDR3 coding DNA: TGTGCCAGCTCACCGTCCGGGGATTATGGCTACACCTTC. The genes are TRBV18 and TRBJ1-2; D unclear. Germline loops: CDR1 KGHSH, CDR2 LQKENI. Trimming pared 3 bases from V and 5 bases from J, leaving 10 bases between. The CDR3 has 13 amino acids.

This clonotype ranks as large. The genes are TRBV6-2 or TRBV6-3 and TRBJ2-3; D is ambiguous. The germline V gene encodes CDR1 MNHEY and CDR2 SVGEGT. The V gene lost 8 bases and the J gene lost 4 bases, with 13 bases spanning the gap. This CDR3 has 13 amino acids. The CDR3 DNA reads TGTGCCAGCCGAAGCCTCGTCGCAGATACGCAGTATTTT. Protein product: CASRSLVADTQYF.

This clonotype was seen more than once but under ten times. J is TRBJ1-3 and V is TRBV4-1, with 8 bases aligning to TRBD1. V was pared by 0 bases and J by 2 bases, with 0 bases of the junction left unmatched. The CDR3 loop spans 15 amino acids. Germline V gene data show CDR1 as MGHRA and CDR2 as YSYEKL. The chain's CDR3 is CASSQEDRAGNTIYF. The CDR3 coding sequence is TGCGCCAGCAGCCAAGAGGACAGGGCTGGAAACACCATATATTTT.

This chain connects TRBV6-1 to TRBJ2-7; TRBD1 agrees at 7 bases. CDR1 and CDR2 from the germline V gene are MNHNS and SASEGT. The ends lost 5 bases at V and 4 bases at J; junction bases unmatched: 5. CDR3 size: 13 residues. DNA for the CDR3: TGTGCCAGCAGTACCCGACAGGGTTACGAGCAGTACTTC. Translated, it gives CASSTRQGYEQYF.

This clonotype was seen at least ten times. The chain combines TRBV20-1 with TRBJ1-2, with D maybe TRBD1 (6 bases). Trimming took 5 bases from V and 8 from J, leaving 15 bases between them. The CDR3 consists of 12 residues. CDR1 is DFQATT and CDR2 is SNEGSKA in the germline V gene (reference sequence). CDR3 DNA sequence: TGCAGTGCTGGGGGCCCCGCGGGGGGCTACACCTTC. It is translated as CSAGGPAGGYTF.

About this clonotype: This may stem from a read error, because a much larger clone lies one nucleotide away. The chain employs TRBV5-1 and TRBJ1-4; TRBD1 aligns across 9 bases. Trimming at V came to 3 bases and at J to 0 bases, leaving 3 bases not matched to a gene. The length of the CDR3 is 16 residues. Germline CDR1 reads SGHRS; CDR2 reads YFSETQ. CDR3 DNA sequence: TGCGCCAGCAGCTCGACAGGGGGAGCAACTAATGAAAAACTGTTTTTT. Its translation: CASSSTGGATNEKLFF.

This clonotype appeared many times. The V gene is TRBV19, the J gene TRBJ1-6; a possible D gene is TRBD1 (6 bases). This CDR3 comprises 16 residues. Trimming pared 6 bases from V and 2 bases from J, leaving 14 bases between. Looked up from germline, CDR1 is LNHDA and CDR2 is SQIVND (reference sequence). The CDR3 reads CASRLLAGAYNSPLHF. The CDR3 nucleotides are TGTGCCAGTAGGCTATTGGCAGGGGCCTATAATTCACCCCTCCACTTT.

This clonotype is judged medium-sized. The chain uses TRBV27 and TRBJ2-7; a weak D match, TRBD1 (5 bases). This CDR3 contains 13 residues. Trimming removed 6 bases from V and 5 bases from J, with 14 bases in between. Germline CDR1 MNHEY, CDR2 SMNVEV (reference sequence). CDR3 DNA: TGTGCCAGCAGCACGCAGGGTAACGACGAGCAGTACTTC. This codes for CASSTQGNDEQYF.

The gene calls are TRBV9 and TRBJ2-1, with D possibly TRBD1 on 6 matching bases. Germline values: CDR1 SGDLS, CDR2 YYNGEE. V dropped 1 base and J dropped 3 bases, with 14 bases sitting between them. The CDR3 loop spans 16 amino acids. The CDR3 nucleotides read TGTGCCAGCAGCGTATATCAGGGGACGGGCTACAATGAGCAGTTCTTC. Translation gives CASSVYQGTGYNEQFF.